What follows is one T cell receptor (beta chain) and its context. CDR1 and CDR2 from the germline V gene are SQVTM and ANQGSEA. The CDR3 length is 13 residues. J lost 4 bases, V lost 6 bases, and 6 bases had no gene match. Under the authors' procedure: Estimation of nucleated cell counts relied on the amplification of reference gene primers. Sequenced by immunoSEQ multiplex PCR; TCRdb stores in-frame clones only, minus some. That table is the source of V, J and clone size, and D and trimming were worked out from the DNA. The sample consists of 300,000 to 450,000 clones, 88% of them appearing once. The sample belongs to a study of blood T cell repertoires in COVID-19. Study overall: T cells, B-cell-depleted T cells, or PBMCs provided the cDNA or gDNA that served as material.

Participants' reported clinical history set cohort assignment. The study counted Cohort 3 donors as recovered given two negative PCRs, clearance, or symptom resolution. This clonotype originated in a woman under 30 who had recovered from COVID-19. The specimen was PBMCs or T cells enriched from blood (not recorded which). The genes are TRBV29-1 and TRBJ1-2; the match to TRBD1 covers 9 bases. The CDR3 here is CSVVGTGIYGYTF. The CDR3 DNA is TGCAGCGTGGTGGGGACAGGGATCTATGGCTACACCTTC.